This entry features one TCR beta chain sequence. Antigen unknown. The CDR3 has 14 residues. Trimming took off 2 bases at V and 4 bases at J, with 11 bases between the two ends. CDR1 MNHNY and CDR2 SVGAGI come from the germline V gene (reference sequence). The source of the sample is a study of T cell repertoires in cytomegalovirus infection. Study context: As its CMV epitopes, the study selected recently identified HLA-C-restricted and well-studied HLA-B-restricted targets. CMV infection and matching HLA type were both indicated by public TCR beta signatures. Findings of the study overall: Clonotype analysis showed dominance of the ex vivo response by HLA-C-restricted CMV-specific TCR beta clonotypes.

TCRdb reanalysed the reads using MiXCR and keeps one entry per CDR3 protein. The table has about 770,000 distinct CDR3 sequences, about 29% seen once. Specimen: cultured CD8+ T cells from PBMCs, collected from culture after CMV antigen stimulation. The origin of this receptor is a human donor in good health (CMV status not recorded). Some clones in this sample may be carry-over from other donors' samples. The rearrangement joins TRBV6-6 to TRBJ2-5; D ambiguous. The CDR3 here is CASSYPPGPETQYF. DNA for the CDR3: TGTGCCAGCAGTTACCCGCCAGGCCCAGAGACCCAGTACTTC.